This passage covers 10 T cell receptor beta chains from one sample sequenced in a study of T cells in Graves' hyperthyroidism and ophthalmopathy. Amplification yielded TCR beta CDR3 regions, with RNA transcripts as the source. An initial round of RT-PCR targeting the TCR CDR3 relied on the HTBI primer set. TCRdb reprocessed the multiplex PCR reads via MiXCR and lists one record per CDR3 protein. Among fewer than 650,000 distinct CDR3 sequences listed, around 15% were seen once. Specimen: blood. These receptors all come from a woman in her thirties or forties with Graves' hyperthyroidism.

In its sample, this clonotype was seen a few times. The V call is TRBV28, the J call TRBJ2-5; D might be TRBD2 (6 bases). In germline, CDR1 is MDHEN, CDR2 SYDVKM. Trimming took 1 base from V and 4 from J, leaving 13 bases between them. This CDR3 is 15 amino acids long. CDR3 protein: CASSLYTEGLETQYF. For the CDR3, the DNA is TGTGCCAGCAGTTTATACACGGAGGGTTTAGAGACCCAGTACTTC. The full variable domain, completed using reference TRBV28 and TRBJ2-5, is DVKVTQSSRYLVKRTGEKVFLECVQDMDHENMFWYRQDPGLGLRLIYFSYDVKMKEKGDIPEGYSVSREKKERFSLILESASTNQTSMYLCASSLYTEGLETQYFGPGTRLLVL.

The sample holds many counts of this clonotype. The V gene is TRBV20-1, the J gene TRBJ2-5, with D perhaps matching TRBD1 (5 bases). Germline CDR1 and CDR2: DFQATT and SNEGSKA (reference sequence). The CDR3 consists of 12 residues. V was shortened by 6 bases and J by 5 bases, with 13 bases between the two germline ends. CDR3 DNA sequence: TGCAGTGCCAAAAGGGGCCTGGAGACCCAGTACTTC. This gives the protein CSAKRGLETQYF.

This clonotype was seen many times. The CDR3 sequence: CASSLGPPNEQFF. For the CDR3, the DNA is TGTGCCAGCAGCTTAGGTCCCCCCAATGAGCAGTTCTTC. V and J are TRBV11-2 and TRBJ2-1; D call uncertain. The CDR3 runs 13 residues. V lost 1 base, J lost 6 bases, and 7 bases lay in between. Germline CDR1 reads SGHAT; CDR2 reads FQNNGV.

The chain couples TRBV28 to TRBJ1-3; D remains unclear. The CDR3 contains 15 residues. Trimming took off 6 bases at V and 0 bases at J, with 12 bases between the two ends. Germline values: CDR1 MDHEN, CDR2 SYDVKM. The CDR3, as DNA: TGTGCCAGCAGCCGAACCCCTTTCTCTGGAAACACCATATATTTT. Protein: CASSRTPFSGNTIYF.

This clonotype occurred many times. This chain links TRBV5-1 with TRBJ2-3; 12 bases match TRBD1. The CDR3 sequence is 14 residues long. In germline, CDR1 is SGHRS, CDR2 YFSETQ. With 7 bases clipped from V and 4 bases from J, the junction kept 4 bases outside the gene matches. CDR3: CASGTGGASDTQYF. In DNA, the CDR3 is TGCGCCAGCGGGACAGGGGGCGCCTCAGATACGCAGTATTTT.

This clonotype was seen many times. The genes are TRBV7-2 and TRBJ2-2, with 8 bases fitting TRBD1. This CDR3 is 16 amino acids long. Germline CDR1 and CDR2: SGHTA and FQGNSA. With 1 base clipped from V and 5 bases from J, the junction kept 6 bases outside the gene matches. The CDR3 nucleotides are TGTGCCAGCAGCTTAGTCTCAACAGGGGGAACCGGGGAGCTGTTTTTT. Protein sequence: CASSLVSTGGTGELFF.

This chain links TRBV5-4 with TRBJ2-2, with 8 bases fitting TRBD2. The germline V gene has CDR1 SGHNT and CDR2 YYREEE (reference sequence). This CDR3 is built from 17 residues. The V and J ends lost 4 bases and 6 bases, in that order; junction bases with no gene match: 14. The CDR3 here is CASSRMPGLEASGELFF. The CDR3 nucleotides are TGTGCCAGCAGCCGCATGCCGGGACTAGAGGCATCCGGGGAGCTGTTTTTT.

This clonotype appeared many times. V usage is TRBV5-1 and J usage is TRBJ2-1, with a possible D match to TRBD1 (6 bases). Germline V CDR1 and CDR2: SGHRS, YFSETQ. The germline V and J ends were trimmed by 0 bases and 8 bases, with 12 bases remaining between them. The CDR3 has 14 residues. The CDR3 is CASSLEPNRDEQFF. The CDR3 coding sequence is TGCGCCAGCAGCTTGGAGCCGAACAGGGATGAGCAGTTCTTC.

This clonotype was seen repeatedly, ten times or more. The chain links TRBV10-3 to TRBJ1-1; D might be TRBD1 (5 bases). From germline, CDR1 is ENHRY and CDR2 SYGVKD. Trimming removed 6 bases from V and 1 base from J, with 9 bases in between. The CDR3 contains 13 residues. This CDR3 reads CAIRETENTEAFF. CDR3 nucleotide sequence: TGTGCCATCAGAGAGACAGAGAACACTGAAGCTTTCTTT.

A few counts support this clonotype. The rearrangement joins TRBV6-1 to TRBJ1-4, with a weak D call TRBD1 (5 bases). Germline CDR1 is MNHNS and CDR2 is SASEGT. The CDR3 is 16 residues long. Trimming left V 5 bases short and J 6 bases short, with 19 bases between. The CDR3 here is CASSYGGVRLYEKLFF. CDR3 coding DNA: TGTGCCAGCAGTTATGGGGGTGTACGTTTGTATGAAAAACTGTTTTTT.